This TCR beta chain was found in a study of breast tumors, draining lymph nodes, adjacent tissues. About this clonotype: Its antigen is not known.

The lymph nodes were axillary draining lymph nodes from breast cancer patients. Study-wide results and limits: Most tumor T cells seemingly derive from lymph node, then expand in tumor. Data only fit, rather than demonstrated, lymph node origin of most tumor T cells. Tumor TCR diversity was below lymph nodes but above nontumor tissue. Tumor and nontumor repertoires were significantly more similar in luminal-like than in basal-like breast cancer.

MiXCR was run by TCRdb on the multiplex PCR reads, yielding one entry per CDR3 protein. The sample records approximately 230,000 distinct CDR3 sequences, 34% being singletons. The CDR3 has 16 residues. Germline V CDR1 and CDR2: SQVTM, ANQGSEA. V lost 4 bases, J lost 3 bases, and 12 bases stayed unmatched. The chain employs TRBV29-1 and TRBJ2-7, with 10 bases aligning to TRBD2. The sequence was collected from a female donor with breast cancer. Some clones in this sample may be carry-over from other donors' samples. The specimen was axillary lymph node tissue. The CDR3 DNA reads as TGCAGCGTTGGGACTAGCGGCCTGCGGGGAAACTACGAGCAGTACTTC. It yields the protein CSVGTSGLRGNYEQYF.